The 27 T cell receptor beta chains below come from one sample, sequenced in a study of metastatic and nonmetastatic thyroid tumors. No treatment had been given to any patient before thyroid surgery. Via MiXCR, TCRdb re-called the PCR reads. The sample shows about 30,000 clones, less than 25% of them seen only once. Sample: blood. The receptors were gathered from a female donor with papillary thyroid cancer or a benign thyroid nodule (not recorded which). Some clones in this sample may be carry-over from other donors' samples.

About this clone itself: A read error may account for a junction end that differs from germline. The chain joins TRBV6-1 to TRBJ1-6; 9 nucleotides align to TRBD1. The germline CDR1 and CDR2 sequences are MNHNS and SASEGT. This CDR3 spans 13 amino acids. CDR3 DNA: TGTGCCAGGAGGCGGACAGGGGTCTCACGCCTCCTCTTT. Amino acid sequence: CARRRTGVSRLLF.

The genes are TRBV6-4 and TRBJ1-6, with D unclear. CDR1 MRHNA and CDR2 SNTAGT come from the germline V gene. The V end was cut by 1 base, the J end by 9 bases, with 19 bases between. The CDR3 sequence is 17 residues long. The CDR3 here is CASSDFRHQGLSSPLHF. As DNA, the CDR3 is TGTGCCAGCAGTGACTTTAGACACCAAGGCCTTAGTTCACCCCTCCACTTT.

There are a few counts of this clone. The J gene is TRBJ2-2, the V gene TRBV2, with TRBD2 matching over 14 bases. CDR3 length: 18 amino acids. V trimming: 5 bases; J trimming: 5 bases; junction bases outside the gene matches: 10. In germline, CDR1 is SNHLY, CDR2 FYNNEI. The CDR3 loop reads CASSSPGLAGDGTGELFF. The DNA for the CDR3 is TGTGCCAGCAGTAGCCCGGGACTAGCGGGAGATGGGACCGGGGAGCTGTTTTTT.

DNA for the CDR3: TGTGCCAGCAGCCCGGCCCCGGCGGGAGGCTACAATGAGCAGTTCTTC. Translation gives CASSPAPAGGYNEQFF. This chain links TRBV11-2 with TRBJ2-1; 8 nucleotides align to TRBD2. The CDR3 totals 16 residues. In germline, CDR1 is SGHAT, CDR2 FQNNGV. With 5 bases clipped from V and 3 bases from J, the junction kept 9 bases outside the gene matches. Full variable domain (outside the CDR3, taken from reference TRBV11-2 and TRBJ2-1): EAGVAQSPRYKIIEKRQSVAFWCNPISGHATLYWYQQILGQGPKLLIQFQNNGVVDDSQLPKDRFSAERLKGVDSTLKIQPAKLEDSAVYLCASSPAPAGGYNEQFFGPGTRLTVL.

The sample holds many counts of this clone. The V and J genes are TRBV6-1 and TRBJ1-4; TRBD1 is a possible D gene (5 bases). With 0 bases removed from V and 10 bases from J, the gap between germline ends came to 15 bases. The CDR3 runs 15 residues. CDR1 and CDR2 from the germline V gene are MNHNS and SASEGT. Written as DNA, the CDR3 is TGTGCCAGCAGTGAAGCATCGGGGGTATGGGCAAAACTGTTTTTT. As protein: CASSEASGVWAKLFF.

This clone showed up just a few times. The chain joins TRBV5-6 to TRBJ2-7; 11 positions match TRBD2. Germline trimming cut 4 bases from V and 7 bases from J; bases unmatched to any gene: 13. Germline-derived CDR1 and CDR2 are SGHDT and YYEEEE. The CDR3 totals 16 residues. The CDR3 loop is CASSNLWNSGRGEQYF. CDR3 coding DNA: TGTGCCAGCAGCAACCTGTGGAATAGCGGGAGGGGAGAGCAGTACTTC.

In this sample, this clone turned up many times. The V gene is TRBV5-6, the J gene TRBJ2-2; weak D call: TRBD1 (6 bases). The CDR3 consists of 14 residues. Deletions cut 4 bases from V and 3 bases from J, with 10 bases between. Germline V lookup: CDR1 SGHDT, CDR2 YYEEEE. The CDR3 coding sequence is TGTGCCAGCAGCACCAGGGGATACACCGGGGAGCTGTTTTTT. Amino acids: CASSTRGYTGELFF.

This clone was recorded at least ten times. A read error is possible here, since a much larger clone lies one base away. The chain joins TRBV24-1 to TRBJ2-7, with unresolved D. Germline CDR1 is KGHDR and CDR2 is SFDVKD. This CDR3 has 14 residues. CDR3 region: CATSNLPGPYEQYF. The CDR3 region has the DNA TGTGCCACCAGTAATTTGCCAGGACCGTACGAGCAGTACTTC.

V and J are TRBV9 and TRBJ2-7; D perhaps matches TRBD1 (6 bases). Germline V lookup: CDR1 SGDLS, CDR2 YYNGEE. CDR3 length equals 18 residues. V was shortened by 2 bases and J by 1 base, with 22 bases between the two germline ends. The CDR3 DNA follows: TGTGCCAGCAGCGTGGCTAGAGGAAGCCGAAGGGGGTCCTACGAGCAGTACTTC. This encodes CASSVARGSRRGSYEQYF.

This clone was counted ten times or more. The chain carries TRBV3-1 and TRBJ1-3, with a possible D match to TRBD1 (6 bases). Germline-derived CDR1 and CDR2 are LGHDT and YNNKEL (reference sequence). V was clipped by 5 bases and J by 4 bases, with 9 bases between them. This CDR3 contains 13 residues. The CDR3 spells CASSFGTGNTIYF. The CDR3 coding sequence is TGTGCCAGCAGCTTCGGGACAGGAAACACCATATATTTT.

The table lists this clone with many counts. The rearrangement joins TRBV19 to TRBJ2-1, with TRBD2 matching 9 bases. The CDR3 is 18 amino acids. With V trimmed by 5 bases and J by 0 bases, 11 bases remained unmatched. Germline loops: CDR1 LNHDA, CDR2 SQIVND (reference sequence). The CDR3 nucleotides are TGTGCCAGTAGTGCGGAGGGGACTAGCTTTGTCTCCTACAATGAGCAGTTCTTC. It codes for CASSAEGTSFVSYNEQFF.

V and J are TRBV7-8 and TRBJ2-3, with unresolved D. Per germline, CDR1 SGHVS and CDR2 FQNEAQ. The length of the CDR3 is 16 residues. Trimming left V 0 bases short and J 5 bases short, with 15 bases between. CDR3 DNA: TGTGCCAGCAGCTTAGCGTTGCGCGAGCAAGTAGATACGCAGTATTTT. As protein: CASSLALREQVDTQYF.

This clone was recorded many times. This chain links TRBV5-4 with TRBJ2-3; tentative D call: TRBD1 (6 bases). The V end was cut by 2 bases, the J end by 3 bases, with 13 bases between. The CDR3 is 15 amino acids. Per the germline V gene, CDR1 is SGHNT and CDR2 is YYREEE (reference sequence). The DNA for the CDR3 is TGTGCCAGCAGCTTCCCAGGGGCGGGTACAGATACGCAGTATTTT. It yields the protein CASSFPGAGTDTQYF. The entire variable domain, with the rest obtained from reference TRBV5-4 and TRBJ2-3, is as follows: ETGVTQSPTHLIKTRGQQVTLRCSSQSGHNTVSWYQQALGQGPQFIFQYYREEENGRGNFPPRFSGLQFPNYSSELNVNALELDDSALYLCASSFPGAGTDTQYFGPGTRLTVL.

This clone showed up many times. The rearrangement links TRBV7-8 to TRBJ1-1; D remains unclear. The CDR3 sequence is 13 residues long. Trimming took 5 bases from V and 0 from J, leaving 7 bases between them. CDR1 is SGHVS and CDR2 is FQNEAQ in the germline V gene. In DNA form, the CDR3 reads TGTGCCAGCAGCCCATTCATGAACACTGAAGCTTTCTTT. Its translation is CASSPFMNTEAFF. Supplemented by reference TRBV7-8 and TRBJ1-1, the full variable domain reads GAGVSQSPRYKVAKRGQDVALRCDPISGHVSLFWYQQALGQGPEFLTYFQNEAQLDKSGLPSDRFFAERPEGSVSTLKIQRTQQEDSAVYLCASSPFMNTEAFFGQGTRLTVV.

This clone was found many times. The genes are TRBV19 and TRBJ1-1; 9 bases map to TRBD1. The CDR3 is 14 amino acids. Germline-derived CDR1 and CDR2 are LNHDA and SQIVND (reference sequence). Trimming at V came to 9 bases and at J to 6 bases, leaving 11 bases not matched to a gene. This chain's CDR3 is CARQGAKGVAEAFF. In nucleotides, the CDR3 is TGTGCCAGACAGGGGGCCAAGGGTGTCGCTGAAGCTTTCTTT.

V usage is TRBV10-1 and J usage is TRBJ1-2; a possible D gene is TRBD1 (5 bases). Germline loops: CDR1 WNHNN, CDR2 SYGVQD (reference sequence). The germline V and J ends were trimmed by 6 bases and 7 bases, with 18 bases remaining between them. The CDR3 consists of 14 residues. The CDR3 coding sequence is TGCGCCAGCAGCCCGCAGGGAAGGGGCGGTGGCTACACCTTC. Its translation: CASSPQGRGGGYTF.

V gene TRBV5-1 combines with J gene TRBJ1-5, with D possibly matching TRBD1 (6 bases). V was cut by 4 bases and J by 0 bases, with 14 bases left in between. The CDR3 is 16 residues long. Germline lookup yields CDR1 SGHRS and CDR2 YFSETQ. In DNA, the CDR3 is TGCGCCAGCAGCCCCGGGGGCGGGGATAGCAATCAGCCCCAGCATTTT. This codes for CASSPGGGDSNQPQHF.

Within the sample, this clone is medium-sized (0.01 to 0.1%). The genes are TRBV6-5 and TRBJ2-7; D is possibly TRBD2 (6 bases). The V end was cut by 0 bases, the J end by 2 bases, with 20 bases between. The CDR3 sequence is 18 residues long. Germline V gives CDR1 MNHEY, CDR2 SVGAGI. The CDR3 reads CASSYSNRLLALPYEQYF. The CDR3 DNA is TGTGCCAGCAGTTACTCGAATCGATTACTAGCTTTACCCTACGAGCAGTACTTC.

This clone was observed many times. The rearrangement uses TRBV7-9 and TRBJ2-7, with a weak D call TRBD2 (5 bases). V was trimmed by 8 bases and J by 3 bases, leaving 14 bases between them. Per germline, CDR1 SEHNR and CDR2 FQNEAQ (reference sequence). CDR3 length: 13 residues. For the CDR3, the DNA is TGTGCCAGCGGAAAGAGCGGTTTCTACGAGCAGTACTTC. Its translation is CASGKSGFYEQYF.

V is TRBV5-1 and J is TRBJ2-3; 10 bases are shared with TRBD2. V lost 0 bases and J lost 5; bases outside the gene matches: 0. The CDR3 contains 14 residues. CDR1 is SGHRS, CDR2 YFSETQ, per germline. The CDR3 sequence is CASSLGLAGDTQYF. The CDR3 DNA reads TGCGCCAGCAGCTTGGGACTAGCGGGAGATACGCAGTATTTT.

This clone was detected ten times or more. A read error may explain this, as a much larger clone is one base away. The chain joins TRBV7-9 to TRBJ2-1, with D unresolved. Germline CDR1 and CDR2: SEHNR and FQNEAQ (reference sequence). The CDR3 has 12 amino acids. The CDR3: CANSLSRNEQFF. In DNA form, the CDR3 reads TGTGCCAACAGCTTAAGCCGGAATGAGCAGTTCTTC.

This clone was observed at least ten times. The rearrangement links TRBV18 to TRBJ2-7; 13 bases fit TRBD2. V shed 3 bases and J 7 bases; nucleotides not matched to a gene: 9. The CDR3 runs to 16 residues. In germline, CDR1 is KGHSH, CDR2 LQKENI. The CDR3: CASSPPRLAGGREQYF. For the CDR3, the DNA is TGTGCCAGCTCACCCCCAAGACTAGCGGGAGGTCGGGAGCAGTACTTC.

In its sample, this clone was seen many times. The chain is built from TRBV2 and TRBJ2-5, with TRBD2 as a possible D gene (6 bases). In germline, CDR1 is SNHLY, CDR2 FYNNEI. V was shortened by 4 bases and J by 5 bases, with 17 bases between the two germline ends. The CDR3 consists of 15 residues. CDR3 protein: CASSGGWEVLETQYF. The CDR3 bases are TGTGCCAGCAGTGGGGGGTGGGAGGTGTTGGAGACCCAGTACTTC.

This clone has just a few counts. The final CDR3 position lacks the conserved phenylalanine or tryptophan, pointing to a likely read error. This rearrangement joins TRBV4-2 to TRBJ1-1; D ambiguous. The V and J ends lost 1 base and 4 bases respectively, with 7 bases between them. The length of the CDR3 is 13 residues. CDR1 is LGHNA, CDR2 YNFKEQ, per germline. CDR3 residues: CASSQAVATEAFL. In DNA, the CDR3 is TGTGCCAGCAGCCAAGCGGTTGCCACTGAAGCTTTCCTT.

This clone was observed many times. V and J are TRBV5-1 and TRBJ2-5; D uncertain. The CDR3 spans 15 residues. Trimming removed 0 bases from V and 1 base from J, with 10 bases in between. Germline-derived CDR1 and CDR2 are SGHRS and YFSETQ. The CDR3, as DNA: TGCGCCAGCAGCTTGGGGTTGACGGTCCAAGAGACCCAGTACTTC. Its translation is CASSLGLTVQETQYF.

This clone is medium-sized within its sample. The chain couples TRBV27 to TRBJ2-7, with 8 nucleotides matching TRBD1. The J segment lost 5 bases and the V segment lost 4 bases, leaving 7 bases of the junction unmatched. CDR1 and CDR2 (germline): MNHEY, SMNVEV (reference sequence). CDR3 length equals 14 residues. In DNA form, the CDR3 reads TGTGCCAGCAGTTACCAGGGGGCGTCTAACGAGCAGTACTTC. This gives the protein CASSYQGASNEQYF.

This clone has ten or more counts. The V gene is TRBV20-1, the J gene TRBJ2-1, with TRBD2 matching over 7 bases. V was clipped by 3 bases and J by 6 bases; unmatched bases: 5. The germline V gene encodes CDR1 DFQATT and CDR2 SNEGSKA (reference sequence). The CDR3 has 13 amino acids. The CDR3 sequence is CSARPAGLNEQFF. The CDR3, as DNA: TGCAGTGCTAGGCCAGCGGGACTCAATGAGCAGTTCTTC.